The table lists the clone carrying this TCR beta chain with a few counts. What it binds is not known. TCRdb used MiXCR to reprocess the 5' RACE reads, holding one entry per CDR3 protein. The top ten hold 1.5% to 2% of the sample, which has roughly 710,000 distinct CDR3 sequences, roughly 6.2% seen once. The germline gives CDR1 LGHDT, CDR2 YNNKEL (reference sequence). The CDR3 totals 13 residues. With 4 bases removed from V and 5 bases from J, the gap between germline ends came to 10 bases. The data derive from a study of identical twins. The study's findings and limits: Insertion counts were lower in abundant cord blood beta clonotypes, a trend that memory repertoires did not show.

The sequencing input was naive T cells sorted from blood. V is TRBV3-1 and J is TRBJ2-3; either TRBD1 or TRBD2 may fit D (5 bases each). The origin of this receptor is a man aged 18 to 30 in good health. The DNA for the CDR3 is TGTGCCAGCAGCCGGGGGTTTGGAGATACGCAGTATTTT. It translates to CASSRGFGDTQYF.